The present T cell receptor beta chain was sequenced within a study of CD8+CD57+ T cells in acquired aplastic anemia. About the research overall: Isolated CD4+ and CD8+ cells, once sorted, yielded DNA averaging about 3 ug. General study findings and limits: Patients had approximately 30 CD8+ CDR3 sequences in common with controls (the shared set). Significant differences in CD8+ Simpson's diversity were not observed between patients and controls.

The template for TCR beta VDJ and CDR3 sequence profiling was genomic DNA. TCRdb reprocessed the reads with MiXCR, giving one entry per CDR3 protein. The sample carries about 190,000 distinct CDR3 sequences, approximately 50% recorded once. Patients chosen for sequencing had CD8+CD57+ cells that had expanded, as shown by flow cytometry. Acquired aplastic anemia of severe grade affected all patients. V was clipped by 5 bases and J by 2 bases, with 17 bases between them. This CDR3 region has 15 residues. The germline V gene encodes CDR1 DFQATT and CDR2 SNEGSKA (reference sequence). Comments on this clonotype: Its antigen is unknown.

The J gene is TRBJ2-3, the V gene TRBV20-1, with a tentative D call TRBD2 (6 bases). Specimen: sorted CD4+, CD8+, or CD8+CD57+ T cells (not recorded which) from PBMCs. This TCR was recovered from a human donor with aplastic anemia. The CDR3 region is CSAFPPGGPTDTQYF. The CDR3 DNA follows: TGCAGTGCTTTTCCCCCCGGGGGACCCACAGATACGCAGTATTTT.